The 11 T cell receptor beta chains below all came from one sample that was sequenced in a study of T cells expressing NK-cell markers. TCRdb re-called the 5' RACE reads and catalogs CDR3 proteins one per entry, DNA excluded. The sample table sets out about 180,000 distinct CDR3 sequences. The sequencing input was blood T cells: a sorted CD56 or NKG2C T cell subset, CD4+ or CD8+ T cells, or bulk PBMC T cells (not recorded which). All receptors come from a man aged 18-75 years in good health.

The CDR3 loop is CASRGDRDYGYTF. V gene TRBV6-1 combines with J gene TRBJ1-2; the D call from TCRdb, TRBD1, cannot be confirmed without DNA. Germline CDR1 reads MNHNS; CDR2 reads SASEGT. CDR3 size: 13 residues.

The CDR3 loop reads CASGVYNEQFF. The chain links TRBV5-1 to TRBJ2-1. The CDR3 runs to 11 residues. Germline values: CDR1 SGHRS, CDR2 YFSETQ.

The V and J genes are TRBV20-1 and TRBJ1-4; TCRdb's D gene call, TRBD1, goes unchecked for lack of DNA. Germline values: CDR1 DFQATT, CDR2 SNEGSKA (reference sequence). The CDR3 spans 16 residues. The CDR3 loop reads CSAGTGQGPGNEKLFF.

V and J are TRBV27 and TRBJ2-2; without DNA, the TCRdb call of TRBD2 cannot be checked. The CDR3 consists of 14 residues. Germline CDR1 reads MNHEY; CDR2 reads SMNVEV (reference sequence). The CDR3 here is CASSPSPNTGELFF.

The rearrangement links TRBV6-2 or TRBV6-3 to TRBJ1-1; TCRdb returns TRBD1, unconfirmable since there is no DNA. The CDR3 totals 13 residues. Germline V gene lookup returns CDR1 MNHEY and CDR2 SVGEGT. The CDR3 spells CASSRTGTSEAFF.

The V gene is TRBV3-1, the J gene TRBJ2-5. CDR3 size: 17 residues. The germline gives CDR1 LGHDT, CDR2 YNNKEL (reference sequence). This CDR3 is CASSQDLTSGIQETQYF.

The chain combines TRBV9 with TRBJ1-1; without DNA, the TCRdb call of TRBD1 cannot be checked. Germline V gives CDR1 SGDLS, CDR2 YYNGEE. The CDR3 is 15 amino acids. This CDR3 is CASSVEPGTNTEAFF.

The V call is TRBV20-1, the J call TRBJ2-6; checking the TCRdb D call of TRBD2 is not possible without DNA. CDR3 length: 18 amino acids. Germline V gene lookup returns CDR1 DFQATT and CDR2 SNEGSKA (reference sequence). CDR3 in amino acids: CSASLNGGSFSGANVLTF.

The V and J genes are TRBV12-3 or TRBV12-4 and TRBJ2-1; no DNA is available, so the TRBD2 call from TCRdb remains unchecked. This CDR3 contains 15 residues. CDR3 sequence reads: CASSSGGARWNEQFF.

CDR3 protein: CASSLIDRQDYEQYF. The chain joins TRBV12-3 or TRBV12-4 to TRBJ2-7. This CDR3 spans 15 amino acids.

The chain carries TRBV7-9 and TRBJ2-4; TCRdb calls TRBD1, which cannot be checked without DNA. Germline CDR1 and CDR2: SEHNR and FQNEAQ (reference sequence). This CDR3 comprises 16 residues. CDR3 region: CASSPETPRAKNIQYF.